This is a list of T cell receptor beta chains from one sample in a study of cytomegalovirus exposure and HLA in healthy donors. The assay was immunoSEQ multiplex PCR, and TCRdb's table has in-frame clones only and misses some. The sample lists some 110,000 clones, 75% to 90% occurring once. The sequenced material came from PBMCs. The receptors come from a young man in good health and CMV-seropositive. The CDR3 runs from the conserved cysteine through the conserved F or W. A D gene is named only where the DNA matches it firmly. For some rows the clone size is stated as once, few or many, or as a class when expanded; others skip it.

CASSDGGKDTF	TGTGCCAGCAGTGATGGCGGGAAGGACACCTTC	TRBV2	TRBJ1-2	-	-
CASSLSRGPYEQYF	TGCGCCAGCAGCTTGAGCAGGGGACCCTACGAGCAGTACTTC	TRBV5-1	TRBJ2-7	-	-
CASRGGTTWTNGYTF	TGTGCCAGCAGGGGAGGGACAACCTGGACGAATGGCTACACCTTC	TRBV6-1	TRBJ1-2	-	-
CASTLSGGGEAFF	TGTGCCAGCACCCTCTCGGGAGGCGGTGAAGCTTTCTTT	TRBV28	TRBJ1-1	-	-
CASSLSGQGSPLHF	TGCGCCAGCAGCTTGTCGGGACAGGGCTCACCCCTCCACTTT	TRBV5-1	TRBJ1-6	TRBD1	-
CASSLSSGNTIYF	TGTGCCAGCAGCCTAAGCTCTGGAAACACCATATATTTT	TRBV27	TRBJ1-3	-	-
CASSISRLAGLSYEQYF	TGTGCCAGTAGTATTAGCAGGCTAGCGGGGCTATCCTACGAGCAGTACTTC	TRBV19	TRBJ2-7	TRBD2	-
CATQGNSNQPQHF	TGTGCCACACAGGGGAATAGCAATCAGCCCCAGCATTTT	TRBV28	TRBJ1-5	TRBD1	-
CASSLSFYRSPLHF	TGTGCCAGCAGTTTATCGTTTTACAGGTCCCCCCTCCACTTT	TRBV27	TRBJ1-6	-	few
CASSESSTDTQYF	TGTGCCAGCAGTGAGTCTAGCACAGATACGCAGTATTTT	TRBV6-4	TRBJ2-3	-	-
CASSQLPGQGHQPQHF	TGTGCCAGCAGCCAACTACCGGGACAGGGCCATCAGCCCCAGCATTTT	TRBV5-5	TRBJ1-5	TRBD1	-